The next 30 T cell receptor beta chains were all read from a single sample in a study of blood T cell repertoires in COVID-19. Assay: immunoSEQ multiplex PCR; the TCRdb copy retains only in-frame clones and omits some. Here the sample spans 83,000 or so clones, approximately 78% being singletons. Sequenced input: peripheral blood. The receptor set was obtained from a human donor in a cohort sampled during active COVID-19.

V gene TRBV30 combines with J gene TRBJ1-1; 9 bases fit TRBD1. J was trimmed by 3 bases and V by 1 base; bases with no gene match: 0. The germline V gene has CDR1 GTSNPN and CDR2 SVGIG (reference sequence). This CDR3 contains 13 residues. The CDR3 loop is CAWSGDRDTEAFF. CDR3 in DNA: TGTGCCTGGAGTGGGGACAGGGACACTGAAGCTTTCTTT.

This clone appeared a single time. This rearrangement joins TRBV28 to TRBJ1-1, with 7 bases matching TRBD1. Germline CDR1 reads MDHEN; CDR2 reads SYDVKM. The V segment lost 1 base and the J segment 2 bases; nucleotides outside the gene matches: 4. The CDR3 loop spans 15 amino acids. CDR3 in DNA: TGTGCCAGCAGTTTATACAGGGGCTCAAACACTGAAGCTTTCTTT. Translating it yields CASSLYRGSNTEAFF.

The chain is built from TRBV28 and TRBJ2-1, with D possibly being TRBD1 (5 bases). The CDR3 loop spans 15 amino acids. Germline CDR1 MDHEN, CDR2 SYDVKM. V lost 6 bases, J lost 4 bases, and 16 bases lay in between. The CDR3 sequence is CASRDTVERYNEQFF. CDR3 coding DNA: TGTGCCAGCAGGGACACGGTCGAGAGGTACAATGAGCAGTTCTTC.

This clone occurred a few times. CDR3 nucleotide sequence: TGTGCCAGTAGGAGAACTAATGAAAAACTGTTTTTT. Its protein is CASRRTNEKLFF. This rearrangement joins TRBV27 to TRBJ1-4; D gene unclear. Per the germline V gene, CDR1 is MNHEY and CDR2 is SMNVEV (reference sequence). CDR3 size: 12 residues. With 9 bases removed from V and 1 base from J, the gap between germline ends came to 6 bases.

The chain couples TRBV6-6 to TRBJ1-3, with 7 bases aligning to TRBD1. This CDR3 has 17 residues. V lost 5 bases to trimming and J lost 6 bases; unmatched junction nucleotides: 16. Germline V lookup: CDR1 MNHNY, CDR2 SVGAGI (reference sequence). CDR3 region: CASSRYRGSANENTIYF. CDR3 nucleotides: TGTGCCAGCAGTCGATACAGGGGCTCCGCTAATGAAAACACCATATATTTT.

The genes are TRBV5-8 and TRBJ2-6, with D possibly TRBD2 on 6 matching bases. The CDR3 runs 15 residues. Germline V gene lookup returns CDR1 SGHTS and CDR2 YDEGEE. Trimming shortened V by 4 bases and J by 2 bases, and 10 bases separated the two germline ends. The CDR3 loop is CASSPGLTGANVLTF. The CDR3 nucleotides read TGTGCCAGCAGCCCGGGACTCACTGGGGCCAACGTCCTGACTTTC.

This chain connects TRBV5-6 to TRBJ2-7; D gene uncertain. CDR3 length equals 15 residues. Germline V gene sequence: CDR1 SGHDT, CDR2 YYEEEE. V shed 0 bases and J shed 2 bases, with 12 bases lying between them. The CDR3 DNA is TGTGCCAGCAGCTTGGGCCCAGCGCTTACCTACGAGCAGTACTTC. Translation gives CASSLGPALTYEQYF.

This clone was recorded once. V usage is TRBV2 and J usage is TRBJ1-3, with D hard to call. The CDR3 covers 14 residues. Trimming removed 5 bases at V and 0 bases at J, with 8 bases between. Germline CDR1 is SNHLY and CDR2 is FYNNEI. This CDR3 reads CASSPQFSGNTIYF. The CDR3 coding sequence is TGTGCCAGCAGTCCTCAGTTCTCTGGAAACACCATATATTTT.

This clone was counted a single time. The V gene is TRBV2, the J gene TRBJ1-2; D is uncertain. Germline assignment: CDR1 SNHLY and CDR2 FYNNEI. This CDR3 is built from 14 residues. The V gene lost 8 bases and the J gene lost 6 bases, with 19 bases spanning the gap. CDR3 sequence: CASGRWSNPNGYTF. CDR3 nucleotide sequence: TGTGCCAGCGGCAGATGGTCGAATCCCAATGGCTACACCTTC.

Here the CDR3 reads CASSRSPDMNTEAFF. DNA for the CDR3: TGTGCCAGCAGCCGAAGTCCTGACATGAACACTGAAGCTTTCTTT. The rearrangement links TRBV5-5 to TRBJ1-1; no firm D call. The V gene's germline CDR1 is SGHKS and CDR2 YYEKEE (reference sequence). The CDR3 has 15 residues. Trimming removed 4 bases at V and 0 bases at J, with 13 bases between.

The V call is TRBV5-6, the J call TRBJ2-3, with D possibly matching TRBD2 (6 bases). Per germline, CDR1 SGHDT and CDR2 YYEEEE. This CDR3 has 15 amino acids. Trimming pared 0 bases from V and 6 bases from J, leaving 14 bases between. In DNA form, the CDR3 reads TGTGCCAGCAGCTTGGCCGGGTTTGGAGGGGATACGCAGTATTTT. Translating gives CASSLAGFGGDTQYF.

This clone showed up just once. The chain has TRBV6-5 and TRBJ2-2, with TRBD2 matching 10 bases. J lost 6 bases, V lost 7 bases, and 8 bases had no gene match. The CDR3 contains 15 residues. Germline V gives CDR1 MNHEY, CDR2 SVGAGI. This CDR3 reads CASNQLAGMAGELFF. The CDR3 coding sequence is TGTGCCAGCAATCAACTAGCGGGGATGGCCGGGGAGCTGTTTTTT.

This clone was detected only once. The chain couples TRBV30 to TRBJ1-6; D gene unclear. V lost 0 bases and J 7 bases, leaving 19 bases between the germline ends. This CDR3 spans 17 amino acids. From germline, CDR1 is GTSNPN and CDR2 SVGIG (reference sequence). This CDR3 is CAWSVHRTPRSNSPLHF. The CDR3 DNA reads TGTGCCTGGAGTGTACATAGGACTCCCCGTTCCAATTCACCCCTCCACTTT.

Here the CDR3 reads CASTHKGSTNYGYTF. The CDR3, as DNA: TGTGCCAGCACCCATAAGGGGTCGACTAACTATGGCTACACCTTC. V and J are TRBV6-6 and TRBJ1-2, with D perhaps TRBD1 (5 bases). CDR3 length equals 15 residues. The V gene's germline CDR1 is MNHNY and CDR2 SVGAGI (reference sequence). V was cut by 7 bases and J by 0 bases, with 15 bases left in between.

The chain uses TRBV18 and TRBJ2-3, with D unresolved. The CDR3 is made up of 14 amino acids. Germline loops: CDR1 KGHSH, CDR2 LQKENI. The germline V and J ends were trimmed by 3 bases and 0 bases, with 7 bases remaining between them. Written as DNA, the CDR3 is TGTGCCAGCTCACCCCCCCCGAGCACAGATACGCAGTATTTT. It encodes CASSPPPSTDTQYF.

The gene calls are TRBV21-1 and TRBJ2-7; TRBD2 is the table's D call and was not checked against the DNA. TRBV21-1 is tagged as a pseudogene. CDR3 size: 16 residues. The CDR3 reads CASSKNKAASSYEQYF. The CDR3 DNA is TGTGCCAGCAGCAAAAATAAAGCGGCATCTTCTTACGAGCAGTACTTC.

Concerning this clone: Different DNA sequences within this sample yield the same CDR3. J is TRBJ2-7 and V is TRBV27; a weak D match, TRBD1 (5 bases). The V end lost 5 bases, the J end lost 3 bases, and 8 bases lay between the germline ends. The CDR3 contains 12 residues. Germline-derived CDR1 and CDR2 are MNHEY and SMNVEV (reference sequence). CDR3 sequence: CASSPTGYEQYF. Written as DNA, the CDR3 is TGTGCCAGCAGTCCTACAGGCTACGAGCAGTACTTC.

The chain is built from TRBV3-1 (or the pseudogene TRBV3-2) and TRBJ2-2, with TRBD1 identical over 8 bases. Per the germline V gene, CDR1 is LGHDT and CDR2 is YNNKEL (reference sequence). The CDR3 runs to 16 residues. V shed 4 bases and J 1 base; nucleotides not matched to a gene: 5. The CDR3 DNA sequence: TGTGCCAGCAGCCTAGGGACAGGCCTGAACACCGGGGAGCTGTTTTTT. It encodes CASSLGTGLNTGELFF.

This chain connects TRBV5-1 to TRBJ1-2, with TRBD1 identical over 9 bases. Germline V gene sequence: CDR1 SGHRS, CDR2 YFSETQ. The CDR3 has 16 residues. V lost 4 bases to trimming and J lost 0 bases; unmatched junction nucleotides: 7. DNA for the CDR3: TGCGCCAGCAGCCACGGGACAGGGCTATCTAACTATGGCTACACCTTC. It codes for CASSHGTGLSNYGYTF.

The CDR3 region is CASSWQGQAYNEQFF. DNA of the CDR3: TGTGCCAGCAGCTGGCAGGGACAGGCTTACAATGAGCAGTTCTTC. The chain links TRBV7-2 to TRBJ2-1; 8 bases are a match to TRBD1. The CDR3 is 15 residues long. Germline assignment: CDR1 SGHTA and CDR2 FQGNSA. V was pared by 4 bases and J by 4 bases, with 6 bases of the junction left unmatched.

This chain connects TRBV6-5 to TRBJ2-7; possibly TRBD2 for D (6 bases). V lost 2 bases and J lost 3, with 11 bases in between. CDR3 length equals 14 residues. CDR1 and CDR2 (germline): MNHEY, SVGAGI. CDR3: CASSYGGSVYEQYF. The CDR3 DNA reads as TGTGCCAGCAGTTACGGGGGGTCAGTCTACGAGCAGTACTTC.

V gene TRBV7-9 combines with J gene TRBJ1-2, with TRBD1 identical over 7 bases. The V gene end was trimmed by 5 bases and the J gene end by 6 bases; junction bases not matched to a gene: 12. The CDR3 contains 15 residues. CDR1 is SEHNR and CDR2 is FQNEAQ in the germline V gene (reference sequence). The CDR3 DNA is TGTGCCAGCAGCGGACGACAGGGAGGAGAAGATGGCTACACCTTC. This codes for CASSGRQGGEDGYTF.

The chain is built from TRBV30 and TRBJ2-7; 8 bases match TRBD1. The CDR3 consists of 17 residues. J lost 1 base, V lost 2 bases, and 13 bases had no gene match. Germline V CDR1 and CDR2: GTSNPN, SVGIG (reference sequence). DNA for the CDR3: TGTGCCTGGAGTCCGCTCCCGGGACAGGCGATATCCTACGAGCAGTACTTC. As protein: CAWSPLPGQAISYEQYF.

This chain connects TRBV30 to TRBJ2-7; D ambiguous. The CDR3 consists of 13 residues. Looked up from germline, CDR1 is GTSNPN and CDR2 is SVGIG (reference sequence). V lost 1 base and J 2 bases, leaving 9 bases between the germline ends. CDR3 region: CAWSGYTTYEQYF. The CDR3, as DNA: TGTGCCTGGAGTGGTTACACTACCTACGAGCAGTACTTC.

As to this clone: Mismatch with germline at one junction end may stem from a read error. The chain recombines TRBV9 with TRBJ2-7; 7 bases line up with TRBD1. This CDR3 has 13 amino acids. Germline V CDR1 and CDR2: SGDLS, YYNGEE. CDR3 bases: TGTGCCAGCAGCGTAGTCCAAGGGGGCGCGTTGGTCTTC. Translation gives CASSVVQGGALVF.

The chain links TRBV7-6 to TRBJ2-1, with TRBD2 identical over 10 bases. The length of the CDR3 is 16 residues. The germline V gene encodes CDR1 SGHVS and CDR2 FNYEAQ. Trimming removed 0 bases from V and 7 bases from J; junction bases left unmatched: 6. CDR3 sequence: CASSLAAGLAINEQFF. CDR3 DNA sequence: TGTGCCAGCAGCTTAGCGGCGGGACTAGCGATAAATGAGCAGTTCTTC.

Here the CDR3 DNA reads TGTGCCAGCAGTGTGGGACAGGGGCCCTACGAGCAGTACTTC. It is translated as CASSVGQGPYEQYF. This chain links TRBV2 with TRBJ2-7, with TRBD1 matching 10 bases. The CDR3 extends over 14 amino acids. The germline V gene has CDR1 SNHLY and CDR2 FYNNEI. The trim removed 4 bases at V and 2 bases at J, leaving 2 bases unmatched.

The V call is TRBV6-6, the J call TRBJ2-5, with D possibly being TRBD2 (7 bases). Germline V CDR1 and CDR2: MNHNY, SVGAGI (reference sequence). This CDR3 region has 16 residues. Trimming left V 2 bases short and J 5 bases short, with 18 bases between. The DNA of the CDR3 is TGTGCCAGCAGTTACCCCGAGGGGGGGGGCCTGGAGACCCAGTACTTC. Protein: CASSYPEGGGLETQYF.

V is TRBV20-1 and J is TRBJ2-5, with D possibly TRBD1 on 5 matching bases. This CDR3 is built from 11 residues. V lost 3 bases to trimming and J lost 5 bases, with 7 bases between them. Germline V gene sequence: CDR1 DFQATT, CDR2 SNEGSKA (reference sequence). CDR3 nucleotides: TGCAGTGCTAGTAACAGGGAGACCCAGTACTTC. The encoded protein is CSASNRETQYF.

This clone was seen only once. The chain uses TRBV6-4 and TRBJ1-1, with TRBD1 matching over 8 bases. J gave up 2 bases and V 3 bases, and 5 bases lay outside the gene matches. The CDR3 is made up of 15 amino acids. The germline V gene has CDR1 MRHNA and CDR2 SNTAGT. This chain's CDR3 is CASSENRGRNTEAFF. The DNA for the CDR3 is TGTGCCAGCAGTGAAAACAGGGGGAGAAACACTGAAGCTTTCTTT.